Each of the 6 T cell receptor beta chains below was sequenced from the same sample in a study of blood T cell repertoires in COVID-19. Generated by immunoSEQ multiplex PCR, the TCRdb table keeps only in-frame clones and is missing some. The data hold approximately 210,000 clones, with around four fifths observed a single time. Sequencing was done on a sample of peripheral blood. All receptors derive from a woman in her seventies with active or convalescent COVID-19.

The genes are TRBV7-9 and TRBJ2-5; 9 nucleotides agree with TRBD1. This CDR3 spans 16 amino acids. The J segment lost 4 bases and the V segment lost 2 bases, leaving 8 bases of the junction unmatched. Germline CDR1 reads SEHNR; CDR2 reads FQNEAQ (reference sequence). This chain's CDR3 is CASSLRRGQGGETQYF. DNA for the CDR3: TGTGCCAGCAGCTTAAGACGGGGACAGGGAGGAGAGACCCAGTACTTC.

This clone was seen ten or more times. The genes are TRBV12-3 or TRBV12-4 and TRBJ2-2; D is possibly TRBD1 (5 bases). Trimming took off 5 bases at V and 5 bases at J, with 9 bases between the two ends. This CDR3 has 13 residues. The CDR3 DNA reads TGTGCCAGCAGTACCCAGGGAACCGGGGAGCTGTTTTTT. This codes for CASSTQGTGELFF.

V usage is TRBV6-5 and J usage is TRBJ2-7; D may be TRBD1 (5 bases). Germline V CDR1 and CDR2: MNHEY, SVGAGI. The V end was cut by 2 bases, the J end by 2 bases, with 13 bases between. The CDR3 covers 15 residues. CDR3 sequence reads: CASSYHRTGTYEQYF. The CDR3 DNA sequence: TGTGCCAGCAGTTACCACCGCACAGGAACCTACGAGCAGTACTTC.

This rearrangement joins TRBV5-5 to TRBJ1-2, with TRBD1 identical over 7 bases. V dropped 0 bases and J dropped 0; count of bases not matched to a gene: 8. The germline V gene has CDR1 SGHKS and CDR2 YYEKEE (reference sequence). This CDR3 contains 17 residues. In DNA, the CDR3 is TGTGCCAGCAGCTTGGCCGGTGGGACAGCTGCTAACTATGGCTACACCTTC. Translation gives CASSLAGGTAANYGYTF.

This chain joins TRBV7-2 and TRBJ1-2; D is undetermined. The germline V gene has CDR1 SGHTA and CDR2 FQGNSA. The germline V and J ends were trimmed by 5 bases and 8 bases, with 9 bases remaining between them. The CDR3 covers 11 residues. The DNA of the CDR3 is TGTGCCAGCAGCCCGTCTAGGGGCTACACCTTC. The encoded protein is CASSPSRGYTF.

The chain carries TRBV28 and TRBJ2-7, with 13 bases lining up with TRBD2. Germline CDR1 reads MDHEN; CDR2 reads SYDVKM. V gave up 7 bases and J gave up 7 bases; unmatched junction bases: 10. There are 15 residues in the CDR3. As DNA, the CDR3 is TGTGCCAGCACGACCCCGGGACTAGCGGGATGGGAGCAGTACTTC. This codes for CASTTPGLAGWEQYF.